The rows below give T cell receptor beta chains drawn from one sample of a study of human T cells and chemical hapten exposure. Via MiXCR, TCRdb re-called the RACE reads, giving one row per CDR3 protein. This sample has about 110,000 distinct CDR3 sequences; approximately 10% occur once, and the top ten carry roughly 3.2%. The sequencing used whole blood, collected in connection with sensitization to the hapten diphenylcyclopropenone (DPC). The receptors originated from a middle-aged woman with alopecia areata. Some clones in this sample may be carry-over from other donors' samples. Both conserved end residues are part of each CDR3. Each record gives: CDR3 DNA, CDR3 protein, V gene, D gene, clone size, J gene. D genes are given only for firm matches. Not all rows give a size; the values are once, few, many and, for expanded clones, a class.

TGTGCCAGCAGTTTTAGTTGGGGGGATAGCTCCTACGAGCAGTACTTC,CASSFSWGDSSYEQYF,TRBV12-3/TRBV12-4,-,few,TRBJ2-7
TGTGCCAGCAGCTATAGCGGGAGGGCCGGTAATGAGCAGTTCTTC,CASSYSGRAGNEQFF,TRBV7-9,TRBD2,few,TRBJ2-1
TGTGCCAGCAGCTCCCCCCCGGGGACCAGTCAGTTCTTC,CASSSPPGTSQFF,TRBV9,-,few,TRBJ2-1
TGTGCCAGCATTCGACTGGCGGGCCGCTCCTACAATGAGCAGTTCTTC,CASIRLAGRSYNEQFF,TRBV21-1,-,-,TRBJ2-1
TGCGCCAGCAGCCAAGATGAAGCGGGAAAATCACCCCTCCACTTT,CASSQDEAGKSPLHF,TRBV4-3,-,-,TRBJ1-6
TGTGCCAGCAGTTACTACAGGTTGTCGACTGAAGCTTTCTTT,CASSYYRLSTEAFF,TRBV6-2/TRBV6-3,-,-,TRBJ1-1
TGCAGCGTCGGGGACCAGTACCGCGAGCAGTACTTC,CSVGDQYREQYF,TRBV29-1,-,few,TRBJ2-7
TGTGCCAGCAGCGAGGGACAGGGGGCTCGGCAGCCCCAGCATTTT,CASSEGQGARQPQHF,TRBV6-2/TRBV6-3,TRBD1,-,TRBJ1-5
TGCAGCGTCCTCGGACTGGCCGCCTACGAGCAGTACTTC,CSVLGLAAYEQYF,TRBV29-1,-,many,TRBJ2-7
TGTGCCAGCAGCTTACAGGGGGTGAACACCGGGGAGCTGTTTTTT,CASSLQGVNTGELFF,TRBV7-8,TRBD1,few,TRBJ2-2
TGTGCCAGCAAAGCCAAAGTAGGAACCGATGAGCAGTTCTTC,CASKAKVGTDEQFF,TRBV3-1,-,many,TRBJ2-1
TGCGCCAGCAGCCAAGAAGTAGGGAAAATATTGAAAGCTTTCTTT,CASSQEVGKILKAFF,TRBV4-1,-,few,TRBJ1-1
TGTGCCAGCAGAACATCGACAGGGGGCTTGAACACCATATATTTT,CASRTSTGGLNTIYF,TRBV12-3/TRBV12-4,TRBD1,-,TRBJ1-3
TGTGCCAGCAGTGAGCCGCCGGGGAGCTCCTATAATTCACCCCTCCACTTT,CASSEPPGSSYNSPLHF,TRBV6-1,-,many,TRBJ1-6
TGTGCCAGCACTCAGACGGTTGAGAATTCACCCCTCCACTTT,CASTQTVENSPLHF,TRBV28,-,many,TRBJ1-6
TGTGCCAGCAGCAGGGGACTAGTCGAAGGGGGCTCGGACAATGAGCAGTTCTTC,CASSRGLVEGGSDNEQFF,TRBV3-1,-,-,TRBJ2-1
TGTGCCAGCAGCCTATACCGGGACAGGGGGCAATTCGGGGAGCTGTTTTTT,CASSLYRDRGQFGELFF,TRBV13,TRBD1,-,TRBJ2-2
TGTGCCAGCAGTTCGCCCACCGGGGGGATCTATGGCTACACCTTC,CASSSPTGGIYGYTF,TRBV6-5,-,-,TRBJ1-2
TGTGCCAGCAGTCTGGGACTACACTACGAGCAGTACTTC,CASSLGLHYEQYF,TRBV12-3/TRBV12-4,TRBD2,many,TRBJ2-7
TGTGCCAGCAGGCCGGGACAGGGGTCTACGAAGCAGTACTTC,CASRPGQGSTKQYF,TRBV28,TRBD1,-,TRBJ2-7
TGTGCCAGCAGTTACGGGCAGGGGATGGCCTACGAGCAGTACTTC,CASSYGQGMAYEQYF,TRBV6-2/TRBV6-3,-,-,TRBJ2-7
TGTGCCAGTTCAGGGACTAGCGCTGCCGGGGAGCTGTTTTTT,CASSGTSAAGELFF,TRBV6-2/TRBV6-3,TRBD2,many,TRBJ2-2
TGCAGTGCTAGAGCGGGGGCCCTCAACTATGGCTACACCTTC,CSARAGALNYGYTF,TRBV20-1,-,many,TRBJ1-2
TGTGCCACGAGACCGGGGACAGGCGTCACTGAAGCTTTCTTT,CATRPGTGVTEAFF,TRBV7-2,TRBD1,few,TRBJ1-1
TGTGCCAGCAGTTCCCAGCCCCCTAGGTTGAACACTGAAGCTTTCTTT,CASSSQPPRLNTEAFF,TRBV12-3/TRBV12-4,-,-,TRBJ1-1
TGTGCCATCAACCCTGGTTCTGGACAGCGGTACCAAGAGACCCAGTACTTC,CAINPGSGQRYQETQYF,TRBV24-1,-,few,TRBJ2-5
TGTGCCTGGAGTGATTATGGGAAAAGCTCCTACAATGAGCAGTTCTTC,CAWSDYGKSSYNEQFF,TRBV30,-,few,TRBJ2-1
TGCAGTGCTAGAGATCCCGGACAGGGGTCATACGAGCAGTACTTC,CSARDPGQGSYEQYF,TRBV20-1,TRBD1,many,TRBJ2-7
TGTGCCAGCAGCTTAGAGGCTAGCGGTTCCTACGAGCAGTACTTC,CASSLEASGSYEQYF,TRBV7-8,TRBD2,-,TRBJ2-7